Listed below are T cell receptor beta chains from one sample, sequenced in a study of blood T cell repertoires in COVID-19. Clones were sequenced by immunoSEQ multiplex PCR, and TCRdb holds only the in-frame ones, with some missing. This sample carries over 250,000 clones, 86% of them seen once, and the ten largest clones take over 2.5%. The specimen sequenced was PBMCs or T cells enriched from blood (not recorded which). These receptors were obtained from a woman aged 18-29 years who had recovered from COVID-19. CDR3s include the opening cysteine and the closing phenylalanine or tryptophan. Each record gives: J gene, V gene, CDR3 protein.

TRBJ1-4 | TRBV5-1 | CASSLNGWGPNEKLFF
TRBJ2-1 | TRBV5-1 | CASSYDRVSYNEQFF
TRBJ1-1 | TRBV10-3 | CAITPNWEGTEAFF
TRBJ1-5 | TRBV19 | CASSIVSEKNQPQHF
TRBJ2-5 | TRBV10-3 | CAISHRGPETQYF
TRBJ2-7 | TRBV29-1 | CSALGQTDYEQYF
TRBJ2-7 | TRBV4-1 | CASSQEVPRAPYEQYF
TRBJ1-3 | TRBV3-1/TRBV3-2 | CASSQDNWPRGRTGNTIYF
TRBJ1-2 | TRBV4-3 | CASSQDVVPGGRGYTF
TRBJ1-2 | TRBV9 | CASSPGTRSAYTF
TRBJ2-7 | TRBV18 | CASSPGIAGPYEQYF
TRBJ2-7 | TRBV7-9 | CASSSTGTGTYEQYF
TRBJ2-7 | TRBV18 | CASSPAGDRGFLAGGLRTYEQYF
TRBJ2-1 | TRBV21-1 | CASSSGSYNEQFF
TRBJ2-5 | TRBV18 | CASSPSRSQETQYF
TRBJ1-4 | TRBV18 | CASSPEVYEKLFF
TRBJ2-1 | TRBV12-5 | CATGTDTDNEQFF
TRBJ1-5 | TRBV7-9 | CASSGGQDNQPQHF
TRBJ2-2 | TRBV27 | CASSSLGQENTGELFF
TRBJ2-2 | TRBV11-3 | CASSFDRPRGAGELFF
TRBJ2-1 | TRBV19 | CASSPTSGRTGEQFF
TRBJ1-4 | TRBV30 | CAWSPAQAQVEKLFF
TRBJ2-1 | TRBV28 | CASSRVGLAGGHGEQFF
TRBJ2-5 | TRBV19 | CASSISAGREETQYF
TRBJ2-5 | TRBV15 | CATSRARGLETQYF
TRBJ1-5 | TRBV30 | CAWSPGGSLQPQHF